This TCR beta chain derives from a study of T cell repertoires in cytomegalovirus infection. Study at large: Evidence of both CMV infection and a matching HLA type came from public TCR beta signatures.

Study observations and caveats: The ex vivo response was dominated by HLA-C-restricted CMV-specific TCR beta clonotypes. CMV carriers having the relevant HLA were flagged by cumulative public TCR beta family frequency.

V lost 5 bases and J lost 3, with 17 bases in between. The CDR3 runs 15 residues. The V gene's germline CDR1 is SGHVS and CDR2 FNYEAQ. This clonotype was detected many times. No antigen is known for it. TCRdb reprocessed the reads via MiXCR and lists one record per CDR3 protein. This sample yields about 60,000 distinct CDR3 sequences, of which more than 25% are seen a single time; about 73% belongs to the top ten. Sequencing was performed on PBMCs, sequenced either directly or after in vitro stimulation (not recorded which). The genes are TRBV7-6 and TRBJ2-7; D might be TRBD1 or TRBD2, each matching 5 bases. This receptor was obtained from a human donor in good health (CMV status not recorded). Some clones in this sample may be carry-over from other donors' samples. The CDR3, as DNA: TGTGCCAGCAGCCAGGGCGGGTCCCGAAACTACGAGCAGTACTTC. Protein sequence: CASSQGGSRNYEQYF.